This TCR beta chain was obtained from a study of T cell changes during pregnancy in multiple sclerosis. A note on this clone: A read error may account for a junction end that differs from germline.

CDR1 is SSHAT and CDR2 is FNYEAQ in the germline V gene (reference sequence). CDR3 length equals 18 residues. Measured with immunoSEQ multiplex PCR; TCRdb has only the in-frame clones, and not every one. The table includes 55,000 to 80,000 clones, approximately 94% detected once. The sequencing used peripheral blood, collected in the third trimester of pregnancy. The chain links TRBV7-7 to TRBJ2-7, with 7 nucleotides matching TRBD1. The TCR comes from a female donor with multiple sclerosis, enrolled in a pregnancy study. CDR3 amino acids: CASSYSDRVLSFGGEQYF. CDR3 nucleotide sequence: TGTGCTAGCAGCTATTCAGACAGGGTACTGTCTTTTGGGGGCGAGCAGTACTTC.